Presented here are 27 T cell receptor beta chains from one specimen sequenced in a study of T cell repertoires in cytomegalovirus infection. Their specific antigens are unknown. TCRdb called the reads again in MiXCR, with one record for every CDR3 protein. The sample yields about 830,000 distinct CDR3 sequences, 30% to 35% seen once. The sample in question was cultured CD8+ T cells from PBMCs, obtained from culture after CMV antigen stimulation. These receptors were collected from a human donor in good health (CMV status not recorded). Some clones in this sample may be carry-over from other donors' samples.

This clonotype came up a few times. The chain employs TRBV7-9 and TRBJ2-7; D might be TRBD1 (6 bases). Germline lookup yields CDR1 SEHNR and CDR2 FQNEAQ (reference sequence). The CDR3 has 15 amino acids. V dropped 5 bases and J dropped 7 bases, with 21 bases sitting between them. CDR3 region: CASSPPGDTSGEQYF. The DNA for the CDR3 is TGTGCCAGCAGCCCCCCCGGGGACACCTCCGGGGAGCAGTACTTC.

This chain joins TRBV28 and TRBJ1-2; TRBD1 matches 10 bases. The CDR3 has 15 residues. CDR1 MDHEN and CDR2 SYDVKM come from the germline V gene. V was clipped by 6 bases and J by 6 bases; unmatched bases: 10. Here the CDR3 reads CASSHPGQGSDGYTF. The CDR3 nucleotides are TGTGCCAGCAGCCACCCGGGACAGGGGTCGGATGGCTACACCTTC.

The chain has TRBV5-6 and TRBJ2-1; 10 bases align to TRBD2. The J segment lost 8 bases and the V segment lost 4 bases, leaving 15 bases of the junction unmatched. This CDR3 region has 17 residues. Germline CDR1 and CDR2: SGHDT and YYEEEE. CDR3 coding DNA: TGTGCCAGCAGCCTGAGGGAGCGGGGGGGATTGTTAGATGAGCAGTTCTTC. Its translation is CASSLRERGGLLDEQFF.

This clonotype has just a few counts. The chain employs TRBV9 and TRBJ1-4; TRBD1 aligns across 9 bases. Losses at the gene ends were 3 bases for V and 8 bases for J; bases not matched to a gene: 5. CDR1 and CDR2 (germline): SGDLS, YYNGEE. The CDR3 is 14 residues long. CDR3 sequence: CASSDGTGREKLFF. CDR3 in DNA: TGTGCCAGCAGCGATGGGACAGGGAGGGAAAAACTGTTTTTT.

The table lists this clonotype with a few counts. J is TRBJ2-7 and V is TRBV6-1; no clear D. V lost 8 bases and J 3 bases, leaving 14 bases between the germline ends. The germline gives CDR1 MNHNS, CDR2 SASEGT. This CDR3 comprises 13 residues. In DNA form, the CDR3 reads TGTGCCAGCGGGTTACGGGTTGACTACGAGCAGTACTTC. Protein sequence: CASGLRVDYEQYF.

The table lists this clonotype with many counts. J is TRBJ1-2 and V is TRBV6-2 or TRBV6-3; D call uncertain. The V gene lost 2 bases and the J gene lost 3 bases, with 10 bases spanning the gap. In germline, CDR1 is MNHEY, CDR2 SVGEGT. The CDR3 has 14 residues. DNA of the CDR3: TGTGCCAGCAGTTACCAGGACGGGGACTATGGCTACACCTTC. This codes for CASSYQDGDYGYTF.

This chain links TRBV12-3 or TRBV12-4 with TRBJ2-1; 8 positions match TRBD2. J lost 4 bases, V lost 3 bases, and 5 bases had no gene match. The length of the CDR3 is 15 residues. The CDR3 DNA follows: TGTGCCAGCAGTTTGAGGATAGCGGGGTACAATGAGCAGTTCTTC. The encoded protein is CASSLRIAGYNEQFF.

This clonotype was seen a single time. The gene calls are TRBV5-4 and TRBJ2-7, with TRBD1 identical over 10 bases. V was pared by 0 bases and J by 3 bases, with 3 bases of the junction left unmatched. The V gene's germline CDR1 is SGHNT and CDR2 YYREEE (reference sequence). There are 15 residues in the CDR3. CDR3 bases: TGTGCCAGCAGCTTGGAAAGGGACAGGGGCTACGAGCAGTACTTC. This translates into CASSLERDRGYEQYF.

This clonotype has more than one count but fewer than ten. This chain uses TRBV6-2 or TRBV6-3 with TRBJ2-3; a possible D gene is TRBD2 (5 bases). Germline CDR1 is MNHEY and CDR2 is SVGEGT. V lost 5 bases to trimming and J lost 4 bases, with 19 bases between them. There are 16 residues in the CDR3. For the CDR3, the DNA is TGTGCCAGCAGTAGACCTGTGGACTGGCTTGCAGATACGCAGTATTTT. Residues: CASSRPVDWLADTQYF.

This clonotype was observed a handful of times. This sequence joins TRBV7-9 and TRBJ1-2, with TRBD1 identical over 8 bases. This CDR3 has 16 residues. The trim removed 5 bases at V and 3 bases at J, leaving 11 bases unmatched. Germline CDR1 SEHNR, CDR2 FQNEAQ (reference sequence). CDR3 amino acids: CASSPRAQGAYYGYTF. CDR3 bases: TGTGCCAGCAGCCCACGCGCCCAGGGGGCTTACTATGGCTACACCTTC.

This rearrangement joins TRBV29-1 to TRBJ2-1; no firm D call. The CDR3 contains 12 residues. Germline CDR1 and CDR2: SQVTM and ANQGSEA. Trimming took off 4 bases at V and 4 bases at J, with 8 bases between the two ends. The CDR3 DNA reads TGCAGCGTTGGTCCGAATTACAATGAGCAGTTCTTC. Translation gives CSVGPNYNEQFF.

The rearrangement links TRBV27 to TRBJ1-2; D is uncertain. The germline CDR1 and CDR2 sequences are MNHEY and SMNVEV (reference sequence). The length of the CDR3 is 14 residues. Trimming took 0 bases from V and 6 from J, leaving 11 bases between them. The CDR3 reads CASSLSTTLDGYTF. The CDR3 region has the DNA TGTGCCAGCAGTTTATCGACGACTTTGGATGGCTACACCTTC.

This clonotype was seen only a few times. CDR3 DNA sequence: TGTGCCAGCAGTTCGAGACACTACTATGGCTACACCTTC. This sequence encodes CASSSRHYYGYTF. This rearrangement joins TRBV7-9 to TRBJ1-2; D not certain. Germline values: CDR1 SEHNR, CDR2 FQNEAQ (reference sequence). V shed 6 bases and J shed 3 bases, with 11 bases lying between them. The CDR3 has 13 amino acids.

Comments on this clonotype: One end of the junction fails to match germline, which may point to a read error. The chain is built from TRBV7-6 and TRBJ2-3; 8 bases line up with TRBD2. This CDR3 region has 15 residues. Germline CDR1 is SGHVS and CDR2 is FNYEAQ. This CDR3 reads CAGSLVAGRADTQYF. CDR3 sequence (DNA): TGTGCCGGCAGCTTGGTAGCGGGGAGGGCAGATACGCAGTATTTT.

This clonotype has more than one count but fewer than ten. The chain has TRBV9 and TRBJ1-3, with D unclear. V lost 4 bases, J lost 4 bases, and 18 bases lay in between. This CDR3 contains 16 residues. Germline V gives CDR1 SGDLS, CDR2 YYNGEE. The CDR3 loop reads CASSPGGSLFGNTIYF. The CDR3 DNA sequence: TGTGCCAGCAGCCCAGGTGGCTCCCTATTCGGAAACACCATATATTTT.

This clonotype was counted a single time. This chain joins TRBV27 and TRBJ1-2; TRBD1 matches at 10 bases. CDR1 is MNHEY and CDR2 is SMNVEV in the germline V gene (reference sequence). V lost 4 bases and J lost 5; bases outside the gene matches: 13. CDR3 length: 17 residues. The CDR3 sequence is CASSSATGGALIYGYTF. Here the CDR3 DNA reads TGTGCCAGCAGTTCCGCGACAGGGGGCGCGCTCATTTATGGCTACACCTTC.

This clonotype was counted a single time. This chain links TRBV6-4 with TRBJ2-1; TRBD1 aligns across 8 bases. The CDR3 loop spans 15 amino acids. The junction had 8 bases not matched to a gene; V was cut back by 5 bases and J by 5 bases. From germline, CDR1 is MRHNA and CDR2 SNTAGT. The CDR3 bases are TGTGCCAGCAGTTATTCAGGGGGCAAAAACAATGAGCAGTTCTTC. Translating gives CASSYSGGKNNEQFF.

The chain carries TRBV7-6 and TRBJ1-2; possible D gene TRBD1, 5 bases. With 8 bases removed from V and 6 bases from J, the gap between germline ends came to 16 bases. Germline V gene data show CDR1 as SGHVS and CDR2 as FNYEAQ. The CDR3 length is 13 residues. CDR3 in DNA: TGTGCCAGCGAACAAGGGGTCTCCGATGGCTACACCTTC. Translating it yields CASEQGVSDGYTF.

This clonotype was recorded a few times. The CDR3 loop is CASTIGDTQYF. Written as DNA, the CDR3 is TGTGCCAGCACCATAGGGGATACGCAGTATTTT. This chain joins TRBV7-9 and TRBJ2-3; no reliable D call. Germline V gene data show CDR1 as SEHNR and CDR2 as FQNEAQ (reference sequence). V lost 7 bases to trimming and J lost 6 bases, with 8 bases between them. The CDR3 covers 11 residues.

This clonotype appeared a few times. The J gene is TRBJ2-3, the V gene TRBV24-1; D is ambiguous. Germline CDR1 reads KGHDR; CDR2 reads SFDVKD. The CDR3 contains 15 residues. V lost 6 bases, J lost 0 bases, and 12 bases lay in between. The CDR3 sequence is CATSRSGDSTDTQYF. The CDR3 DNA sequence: TGTGCCACCAGTAGGTCAGGCGATAGCACAGATACGCAGTATTTT.

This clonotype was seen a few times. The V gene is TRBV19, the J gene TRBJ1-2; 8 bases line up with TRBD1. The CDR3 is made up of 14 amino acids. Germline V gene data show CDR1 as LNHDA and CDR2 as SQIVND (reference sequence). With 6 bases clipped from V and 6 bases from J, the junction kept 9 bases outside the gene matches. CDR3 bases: TGTGCCAGTAGCTACGGACAGGGAACTAATGGCTACACCTTC. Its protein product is CASSYGQGTNGYTF.

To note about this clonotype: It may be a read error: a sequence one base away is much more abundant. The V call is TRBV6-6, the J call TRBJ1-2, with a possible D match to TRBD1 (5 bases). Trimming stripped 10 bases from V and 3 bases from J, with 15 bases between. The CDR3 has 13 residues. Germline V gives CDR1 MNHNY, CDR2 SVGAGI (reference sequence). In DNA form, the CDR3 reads TGTGCCAACAGGATCCTAGAGTACTATGGCTACACCTTC. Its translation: CANRILEYYGYTF.

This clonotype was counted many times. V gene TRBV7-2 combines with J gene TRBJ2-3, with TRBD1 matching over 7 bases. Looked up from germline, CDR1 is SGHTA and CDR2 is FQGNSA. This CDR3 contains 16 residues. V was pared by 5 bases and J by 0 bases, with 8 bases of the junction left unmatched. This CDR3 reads CASSPPPGQSTDTQYF. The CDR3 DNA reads TGTGCCAGCAGCCCCCCTCCGGGACAGAGCACAGATACGCAGTATTTT.

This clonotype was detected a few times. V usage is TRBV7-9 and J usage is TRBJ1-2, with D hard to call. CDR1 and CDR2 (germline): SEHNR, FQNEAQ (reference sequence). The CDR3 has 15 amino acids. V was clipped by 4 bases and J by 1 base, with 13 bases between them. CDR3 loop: CASSSVLTGNYGYTF. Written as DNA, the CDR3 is TGTGCCAGCAGCTCTGTACTCACCGGTAACTATGGCTACACCTTC.

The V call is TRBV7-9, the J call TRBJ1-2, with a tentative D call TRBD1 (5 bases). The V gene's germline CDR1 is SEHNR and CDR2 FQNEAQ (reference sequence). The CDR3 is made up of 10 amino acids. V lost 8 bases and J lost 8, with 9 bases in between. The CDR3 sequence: CASGGAGYTF. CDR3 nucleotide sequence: TGTGCCAGCGGGGGTGCCGGCTACACCTTC.

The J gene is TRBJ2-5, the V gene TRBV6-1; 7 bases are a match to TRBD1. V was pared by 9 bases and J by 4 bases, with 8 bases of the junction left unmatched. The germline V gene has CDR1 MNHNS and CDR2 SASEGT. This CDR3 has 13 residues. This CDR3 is CASGQDVGETQYF. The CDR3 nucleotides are TGTGCCAGTGGACAGGACGTAGGAGAGACCCAGTACTTC.

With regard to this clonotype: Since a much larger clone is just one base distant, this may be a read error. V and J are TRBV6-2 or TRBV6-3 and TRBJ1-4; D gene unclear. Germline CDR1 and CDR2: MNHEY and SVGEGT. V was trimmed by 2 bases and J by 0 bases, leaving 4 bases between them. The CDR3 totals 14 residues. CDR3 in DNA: TGTGCCAGCAGTTACGTAGCAACTAATGAAAAACTGTTTTTT. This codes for CASSYVATNEKLFF.